The 18 T cell receptor beta chains reported below all come from one sample, sequenced in a study of T cells in Graves' hyperthyroidism and ophthalmopathy. Amplified TCR beta CDR3 regions came from RNA transcripts. Researchers ran a first-round RT-PCR on the TCR CDR3 using the HTBI primer set. TCRdb recomputed calls from the multiplex PCR reads with MiXCR, one row per CDR3 protein. Among fewer than 400,000 distinct CDR3 sequences listed, roughly 25% were seen once. Sequencing input: blood. These receptors were obtained from a man in his forties or fifties with Graves' hyperthyroidism.

This clonotype showed up many times. The V gene is TRBV20-1, the J gene TRBJ2-7; possible D gene TRBD1, 6 bases. CDR3 length equals 14 residues. In germline, CDR1 is DFQATT, CDR2 SNEGSKA (reference sequence). Trimming pared 0 bases from V and 5 bases from J, leaving 14 bases between. The CDR3, as DNA: TGCAGTGCTAGAGATACTACAGGGTACCACGAGCAGTACTTC. Translation: CSARDTTGYHEQYF.

The chain carries TRBV6-5 and TRBJ2-6; D unresolved. The CDR3 runs to 14 residues. The V gene lost 3 bases and the J gene lost 0 bases, with 3 bases spanning the gap. The germline V gene encodes CDR1 MNHEY and CDR2 SVGAGI. This CDR3 is CASSYGSGANVLTF. The CDR3, as DNA: TGTGCCAGCAGTTATGGCTCTGGGGCCAACGTCCTGACTTTC.

V and J are TRBV3-1 and TRBJ1-1; 7 nucleotides agree with TRBD1. The germline gives CDR1 LGHDT, CDR2 YNNKEL (reference sequence). The CDR3 has 15 amino acids. The J segment lost 7 bases and the V segment lost 5 bases, leaving 13 bases of the junction unmatched. The CDR3 DNA reads as TGTGCCAGCAGCTGGGGGGGAGGGGGCAGTGGTGAAGCTTTCTTT. As protein: CASSWGGGGSGEAFF. Supplemented by reference TRBV3-1 and TRBJ1-1, the full variable domain reads DTAVSQTPKYLVTQMGNDKSIKCEQNLGHDTMYWYKQDSKKFLKIMFSYNNKELIINETVPNRFSPKSPDKAHLNLHINSLELGDSAVYFCASSWGGGGSGEAFFGQGTRLTVV.

Written as DNA, the CDR3 is TGTGCCAGCAGCTTAACGTTTACTAGCGGGATGGGCACAGATACGCAGTATTTT. Translation gives CASSLTFTSGMGTDTQYF. The V call is TRBV7-3, the J call TRBJ2-3; 10 bases map to TRBD2. Germline-derived CDR1 and CDR2 are SGHTA and FQGTGA. The V and J ends lost 0 bases and 1 base, in that order; junction bases with no gene match: 7. This CDR3 is built from 18 residues.

The chain joins TRBV6-1 to TRBJ2-5; 13 bases align to TRBD2. The CDR3 is made up of 17 amino acids. In germline, CDR1 is MNHNS, CDR2 SASEGT. The ends lost 3 bases at V and 4 bases at J; junction bases unmatched: 8. For the CDR3, the DNA is TGTGCCAGCAGTGATAGGACTAGCGGGAGTACCGGAGAGACCCAGTACTTC. Protein: CASSDRTSGSTGETQYF.

This clonotype was observed a handful of times. This chain joins TRBV18 and TRBJ1-6, with 10 bases fitting TRBD1. Germline values: CDR1 KGHSH, CDR2 LQKENI. V trimming: 2 bases; J trimming: 10 bases; junction bases outside the gene matches: 2. The CDR3 sequence is 14 residues long. In DNA, the CDR3 is TGTGCCAGCTCACCAGGGACAGGGGCCTCACCCCTCCACTTT. Amino acids: CASSPGTGASPLHF.

This clonotype was counted at least ten times. The chain links TRBV5-1 to TRBJ2-7, with 7 bases that match TRBD1. Germline V gene sequence: CDR1 SGHRS, CDR2 YFSETQ. This CDR3 contains 13 residues. V lost 3 bases, J lost 3 bases, and 3 bases stayed unmatched. This chain's CDR3 is CASSSRQGYEQYF. The CDR3, as DNA: TGCGCCAGCAGCTCAAGACAGGGCTACGAGCAGTACTTC.

V and J are TRBV28 and TRBJ1-1; TRBD1 matches 7 bases. Unmatched junction bases numbered 8, after V lost 5 bases and J lost 11 bases. CDR1 is MDHEN and CDR2 is SYDVKM in the germline V gene. The CDR3 is 12 amino acids. The chain's CDR3 is CASSGVTGNAFF. CDR3 in DNA: TGTGCCAGCAGTGGGGTGACAGGGAACGCTTTCTTT.

The CDR3 DNA follows: TGTGCCAGCAGTTACCAGACAGGGCATAATTCACCCCTCCACTTT. Its protein is CASSYQTGHNSPLHF. The chain has TRBV6-9 and TRBJ1-6; 7 positions match TRBD1. The junction had 4 bases not matched to a gene; V was cut back by 3 bases and J by 5 bases. The CDR3 length is 15 residues. The germline gives CDR1 MNHGY, CDR2 SVAAGI.

This clonotype was recorded a few times. The rearrangement links TRBV5-1 to TRBJ2-7; D not resolved. CDR1 is SGHRS, CDR2 YFSETQ, per germline. The V and J ends lost 3 bases and 2 bases respectively, with 15 bases between them. This CDR3 is 15 amino acids long. The CDR3 protein is CASSSSATQAYEQYF. As DNA, the CDR3 is TGCGCCAGCAGCTCCTCCGCGACCCAAGCCTACGAGCAGTACTTC.

This clonotype was counted at least ten times. V usage is TRBV5-6 and J usage is TRBJ1-1, with TRBD1 as a possible D gene (6 bases). The CDR3 is made up of 14 amino acids. Trimming stripped 3 bases from V and 0 bases from J, with 9 bases between. Germline CDR1 is SGHDT and CDR2 is YYEEEE. The CDR3 loop is CASSSTGVNTEAFF. In DNA, the CDR3 is TGTGCCAGCAGCTCGACAGGAGTGAACACTGAAGCTTTCTTT.

The chain employs TRBV27 and TRBJ2-7; D assignment may be TRBD1 or TRBD2 (5 bases each). CDR1 is MNHEY, CDR2 SMNVEV, per germline (reference sequence). The CDR3 has 14 amino acids. The V end lost 6 bases, the J end lost 0 bases, and 12 bases lay between the germline ends. The CDR3 reads CASRLKGSSYEQYF. CDR3 nucleotide sequence: TGTGCCAGCAGACTCAAGGGGAGCTCCTACGAGCAGTACTTC.

The chain couples TRBV7-3 to TRBJ2-4; D possibly uses TRBD1 or TRBD2 (5 bases each). The CDR3 runs 16 residues. V lost 6 bases and J 7 bases, leaving 22 bases between the germline ends. Germline CDR1 is SGHTA and CDR2 is FQGTGA. The CDR3 here is CASRFQVSGRRNIQYF. CDR3 nucleotide sequence: TGTGCCAGCAGATTTCAGGTTTCGGGGCGCAGGAACATTCAGTACTTC.

This chain joins TRBV7-9 and TRBJ2-5; D not certain. This CDR3 spans 13 amino acids. V was trimmed by 1 base and J by 7 bases, leaving 10 bases between them. Germline V CDR1 and CDR2: SEHNR, FQNEAQ (reference sequence). CDR3: CASSLDRHGTQYF. The DNA for the CDR3 is TGTGCCAGCAGCTTAGATCGCCATGGGACCCAGTACTTC. Variable domain in full (rest from reference TRBV7-9 and TRBJ2-5): DTGVSQNPRHKITKRGQNVTFRCDPISEHNRLYWYRQTLGQGPEFLTYFQNEAQLEKSRLLSDRFSAERPKGSFSTLEIQRTEQGDSAMYLCASSLDRHGTQYFGPGTRLLVL.

This clonotype occurred a few times. The chain couples TRBV6-1 to TRBJ2-1, with D unresolved. The length of the CDR3 is 12 residues. The germline gives CDR1 MNHNS, CDR2 SASEGT. Trimming removed 4 bases from V and 10 bases from J, with 11 bases in between. The CDR3 nucleotides are TGTGCCAGCAGTGGGCTTTTGAGGGAGCAGTTCTTC. Translating gives CASSGLLREQFF.

The V call is TRBV28, the J call TRBJ2-1; TRBD2 matches at 8 bases. Germline CDR1 MDHEN, CDR2 SYDVKM. The CDR3 runs 19 residues. J gave up 0 bases and V 7 bases, and 17 bases lay outside the gene matches. CDR3 sequence reads: CASTPPPRLAGPSYNEQFF. DNA for the CDR3: TGTGCCAGCACCCCCCCCCCCCGGCTAGCGGGCCCCTCCTACAATGAGCAGTTCTTC.

The V gene is TRBV12-5, the J gene TRBJ2-3, with TRBD2 matching over 8 bases. This CDR3 region has 17 residues. In germline, CDR1 is LGHNT, CDR2 FRNRAP. The V gene end was trimmed by 3 bases and the J gene end by 4 bases; junction bases not matched to a gene: 12. CDR3 coding DNA: TGTGCTAGTGGTTTTCCCCTAGCGGGCGGGGTCTCAGATACGCAGTATTTT. This encodes CASGFPLAGGVSDTQYF. The full variable domain, completed using reference TRBV12-5 and TRBJ2-3, is DARVTQTPRHKVTEMGQEVTMRCQPILGHNTVFWYRQTMMQGLELLAYFRNRAPLDDSGMPKDRFSAEMPDATLATLKIQPSEPRDSAVYFCASGFPLAGGVSDTQYFGPGTRLTVL.

The genes are TRBV3-1 and TRBJ1-5, with D perhaps TRBD1 (5 bases). Per the germline V gene, CDR1 is LGHDT and CDR2 is YNNKEL (reference sequence). V lost 2 bases and J 1 base, leaving 15 bases between the germline ends. This CDR3 contains 17 residues. In DNA form, the CDR3 reads TGTGCCAGCAGCCAAAAGGCGGGGGGTATAAGCAATCAGCCCCAGCATTTT. Amino acids: CASSQKAGGISNQPQHF.